The entry below gives a single TCR beta chain sequence along with its context. At one end, the junction sequence differs from germline, possibly due to a read error. Some clones are missing from TCRdb's copy, which holds only in-frame ones; the method was immunoSEQ multiplex PCR. The table shows tens of thousands of clones, with 75% to 85% occurring only once. The data derive from a study of OX40 agonist ivuxolimab in advanced cancers. Study-level background: In this cohort, patients received ivuxolimab, an agonistic anti-OX40 (CD134) antibody. Among those enrolled, mean age was 60 years (range roughly 23 to 79) and 75% to 85% were male. Prior checkpoint blockade (anti-PD-1, anti-PD-L1 or anti-CTLA-4) was permitted; approximately 40% had it.

Per germline, CDR1 MDHEN and CDR2 SYDVKM. The CDR3 contains 17 residues. The cohort excluded patients with autoimmune disease history or systemic immunosuppression. The rearrangement links TRBV28 to TRBJ1-3, with 7 bases that match TRBD1. The receptor was derived from an adult with an advanced solid tumor such as melanoma, head and neck, liver or kidney cancer. Specimen: CD4+ or CD8+ T cells sorted from blood, collected in a trial of the OX40 agonist ivuxolimab. CDR3 residues: CASNPRTGLTFANTTYF. The CDR3 DNA reads TGTGCCAGCAATCCCAGGACAGGCCTGACCTTCGCAAACACCACATATTTT.